A single sample gave rise to the 25 T cell receptor beta chains below, sequenced in a study of PD-1 blockade in mismatch repair-deficient tumors. Repertoires were generated with immunoSEQ multiplex PCR, while TCRdb's copy carries only in-frame clones and drops some. Of about 120,000 clones in the sample, about 86% were seen once. This specimen consisted of peripheral blood, obtained 44 weeks after starting pembrolizumab. Every receptor here comes from an adult with mismatch repair-deficient cancer.

V is TRBV4-1 and J is TRBJ2-5, with a possible D match to TRBD2 (6 bases). The CDR3 sequence is 15 residues long. The germline gives CDR1 MGHRA, CDR2 YSYEKL. Trimming took 3 bases from V and 4 from J, leaving 15 bases between them. DNA for the CDR3: TGCGCCAGCAGCCAGCATGGAGGGAGTCCAGAGACCCAGTACTTC. Its protein product is CASSQHGGSPETQYF.

This chain connects TRBV6-5 to TRBJ2-7; 12 nucleotides align to TRBD2. Germline lookup yields CDR1 MNHEY and CDR2 SVGAGI. Trimming cost V 6 bases and J 3 bases; bases outside gene matches: 3. The CDR3 covers 14 residues. CDR3 sequence reads: CASRRTSGIYEQYF. Written as DNA, the CDR3 is TGTGCCAGCAGACGGACTAGCGGGATCTACGAGCAGTACTTC.

This clone was seen only once. The genes are TRBV29-1 and TRBJ1-1, with D uncertain. The CDR3 has 12 residues. Looked up from germline, CDR1 is SQVTM and CDR2 is ANQGSEA. Between the trimmed V and J ends, which lost 6 bases and 1 base, there was a span of 9 bases. The CDR3 is CSVQRANTEAFF. The CDR3 DNA sequence: TGCAGCGTCCAACGCGCGAACACTGAAGCTTTCTTT.

This chain joins TRBV19 and TRBJ2-4; D is possibly TRBD2 (6 bases). V was trimmed by 6 bases and J by 9 bases, leaving 9 bases between them. Germline V CDR1 and CDR2: LNHDA, SQIVND (reference sequence). This CDR3 is built from 11 residues. The chain's CDR3 is CASRSGVIQYF. DNA for the CDR3: TGTGCCAGTAGGTCGGGGGTCATTCAGTACTTC. Drawing the rest from reference TRBV19 and TRBJ2-4, the complete variable domain is DGGITQSPKYLFRKEGQNVTLSCEQNLNHDAMYWYRQDPGQGLRLIYYSQIVNDFQKGDIAEGYSVSREKKESFPLTVTSAQKNPTAFYLCASRSGVIQYFGAGTRLSVL.

This clone was seen more than once but under ten times. V and J are TRBV12-5 and TRBJ2-1, with 8 bases identical to TRBD1. J gave up 5 bases and V 10 bases, and 10 bases lay outside the gene matches. The germline gives CDR1 LGHNT, CDR2 FRNRAP. The CDR3 extends over 14 amino acids. CDR3 sequence (DNA): TGTGCTACAAAAGGCAGGGGGCCCAACAATGAGCAGTTCTTC. Protein product: CATKGRGPNNEQFF.

The chain employs TRBV6-5 and TRBJ1-1, with a tentative D call TRBD1 (5 bases). Germline assignment: CDR1 MNHEY and CDR2 SVGAGI. Trimming shortened V by 4 bases and J by 1 base, and 10 bases separated the two germline ends. The CDR3 totals 14 residues. CDR3 sequence: CASSSGTENTEAFF. CDR3 coding DNA: TGTGCCAGCAGTTCCGGGACGGAGAACACTGAAGCTTTCTTT.

This CDR3 is CSVDWGDQYF. CDR3 sequence (DNA): TGCAGCGTTGATTGGGGGGATCAGTATTTT. The rearrangement joins TRBV29-1 to TRBJ2-3; tentative D call: TRBD2 (6 bases). This CDR3 spans 10 amino acids. Germline V lookup: CDR1 SQVTM, CDR2 ANQGSEA. V was pared by 3 bases and J by 12 bases, with 10 bases between.

Note on this clone: Other DNA sequences within the sample encode an identical CDR3. The chain carries TRBV6-5 and TRBJ1-1, with TRBD1 matching over 10 bases. J gave up 5 bases and V 2 bases, and 2 bases lay outside the gene matches. CDR3 length: 14 residues. Germline CDR1 and CDR2: MNHEY and SVGAGI. The CDR3 DNA follows: TGTGCCAGCAGTTACGGGGGACAGGGGACTGAAGCTTTCTTT. This encodes CASSYGGQGTEAFF.

As DNA, the CDR3 is TGCGCCAGCAGCTTGAAACCACAGGGGGGCTGGGACGAGCAGTACTTC. Protein product: CASSLKPQGGWDEQYF. The V gene is TRBV5-1, the J gene TRBJ2-7; 8 positions agree with TRBD1. Germline V gives CDR1 SGHRS, CDR2 YFSETQ. CDR3 length: 16 residues. After removal of 1 base from V and 5 bases from J, the junction contained 11 bases not matched to a gene.

The chain has TRBV30 and TRBJ2-3; no clear D gene. The germline gives CDR1 GTSNPN, CDR2 SVGIG (reference sequence). The V gene lost 1 base and the J gene lost 1 base, with 9 bases spanning the gap. The CDR3 totals 14 residues. CDR3 region: CAWSGDTRTDTQYF. CDR3 nucleotides: TGTGCCTGGAGTGGCGATACCCGCACAGATACGCAGTATTTT. Full variable domain (rest looked up from reference TRBV30 and TRBJ2-3): SQTIHQWPATLVQPVGSPLSLECTVEGTSNPNLYWYRQAAGRGLQLLFYSVGIGQISSEVPQNLSASRPQDRQFILSSKKLLLSDSGFYLCAWSGDTRTDTQYFGPGTRLTVL.

This chain connects TRBV25-1 to TRBJ2-1; 7 nucleotides line up with TRBD1. With 6 bases clipped from V and 12 bases from J, the junction kept 14 bases outside the gene matches. The germline V gene has CDR1 MGHDK and CDR2 SYGVNS. The CDR3 is 14 amino acids. The CDR3 nucleotides read TGTGCCAGCAGCAAGGGGGCCCCGGTGACGCGGCAGTTCTTC. Translated, it gives CASSKGAPVTRQFF. The full variable domain, rest sourced from reference TRBV25-1 and TRBJ2-1, is EADIYQTPRYLVIGTGKKITLECSQTMGHDKMYWYQQDPGMELHLIHYSYGVNSTEKGDLSSESTVSRIRTEHFPLTLESARPSHTSQYLCASSKGAPVTRQFFGPGTRLTVL.

The rearrangement uses TRBV6-6 and TRBJ1-2; possibly TRBD1 for D (6 bases). V was clipped by 6 bases and J by 3 bases, with 14 bases between them. Germline-derived CDR1 and CDR2 are MNHNY and SVGAGI (reference sequence). The CDR3 has 14 residues. The CDR3 region has the DNA TGTGCCAGCAGCTCAGGGGCCTCTGACTATGGCTACACCTTC. This encodes CASSSGASDYGYTF.

The gene calls are TRBV6-1 and TRBJ2-5, with 10 bases identical to TRBD2. Germline CDR1 MNHNS, CDR2 SASEGT. V lost 1 base to trimming and J lost 5 bases; unmatched junction nucleotides: 13. The CDR3 contains 18 residues. The CDR3 sequence: CASSEDGTSDPGWETQYF. DNA for the CDR3: TGTGCCAGCAGTGAAGACGGGACTAGCGACCCTGGATGGGAGACCCAGTACTTC.

V is TRBV15 and J is TRBJ1-4, with D uncertain. The CDR3 runs to 13 residues. Germline V gene lookup returns CDR1 LNHNV and CDR2 YYDKDF (reference sequence). V gave up 4 bases and J gave up 5 bases, with 8 bases separating them. The CDR3 loop reads CATSNYENEKLFF. The CDR3 region has the DNA TGTGCCACCAGCAACTACGAGAATGAAAAACTGTTTTTT.

The chain links TRBV4-3 to TRBJ1-1; D is ambiguous. This CDR3 is built from 14 residues. Deletions cut 4 bases from V and 1 base from J, with 10 bases between. CDR1 is LGHNA and CDR2 is YSLEER in the germline V gene. In DNA form, the CDR3 reads TGCGCCAGCAGCCTCGTAGAGGGGAACACTGAAGCTTTCTTT. This sequence encodes CASSLVEGNTEAFF.

The chain has TRBV30 and TRBJ1-4, with 9 bases matching TRBD1. CDR1 is GTSNPN, CDR2 SVGIG, per germline (reference sequence). V lost 2 bases and J lost 17; bases outside the gene matches: 6. CDR3 length equals 11 residues. In DNA, the CDR3 is TGTGCCTGGAGTTCCGGGACAGGGATTTTTTTT. Amino acid sequence: CAWSSGTGIFF.

CDR3 sequence (DNA): TGTGCCAGCAGCCAGGGATCAGCTAACTATGGCTACACCTTC. Its protein is CASSQGSANYGYTF. The J gene is TRBJ1-2, the V gene TRBV14; no definite D call. The CDR3 contains 14 residues. The germline V gene encodes CDR1 SGHDN and CDR2 FVKESK. V was clipped by 3 bases and J by 0 bases, with 8 bases between them.

The chain uses TRBV19 and TRBJ1-5; TRBD1 matches at 8 bases. Germline V gene sequence: CDR1 LNHDA, CDR2 SQIVND (reference sequence). CDR3 length equals 14 residues. V shed 7 bases, J shed 10 bases, and the junction held 12 bases outside the gene matches. The CDR3 bases are TGTGCCAGTACCCCCCGGGACAGGTTTGGACCCCAGCATTTT. Translating gives CASTPRDRFGPQHF.

V and J are TRBV4-3 and TRBJ2-3; D ambiguous. The V end lost 1 base, the J end lost 4 bases, and 15 bases lay between the germline ends. Germline V gives CDR1 LGHNA, CDR2 YSLEER. This CDR3 spans 16 amino acids. The CDR3 region is CASSQVIRPRADTQYF. DNA for the CDR3: TGCGCCAGCAGCCAAGTCATCCGACCTCGGGCAGATACGCAGTATTTT.

This clone was observed once. The chain combines TRBV28 with TRBJ2-6; 7 positions match TRBD1. In germline, CDR1 is MDHEN, CDR2 SYDVKM. V lost 4 bases to trimming and J lost 2 bases; unmatched junction nucleotides: 2. The CDR3 is 15 residues long. This chain's CDR3 is CASSSGQAGANVLTF. CDR3 DNA sequence: TGTGCCAGCAGTTCCGGACAGGCTGGGGCCAACGTCCTGACTTTC.

By share, this clone counts as medium-sized. The rearrangement joins TRBV7-2 to TRBJ2-7; TRBD2 matches at 7 bases. This CDR3 has 17 amino acids. The ends lost 1 base at V and 2 bases at J; junction bases unmatched: 11. Germline V gene lookup returns CDR1 SGHTA and CDR2 FQGNSA. The chain's CDR3 is CASSLGPRFGRTYEQYF. Here the CDR3 DNA reads TGTGCCAGCAGCTTAGGGCCGCGATTCGGGAGGACCTACGAGCAGTACTTC.

This clone was observed once. The genes are TRBV7-9 and TRBJ1-2; maybe TRBD1 (5 bases). Germline V CDR1 and CDR2: SEHNR, FQNEAQ (reference sequence). Trimming took off 1 base at V and 6 bases at J, with 6 bases between the two ends. CDR3 length equals 12 residues. The CDR3 loop reads CASSLGGNGYTF. The CDR3 nucleotides read TGTGCCAGCAGCTTAGGGGGGAATGGCTACACCTTC.

CDR3 bases: TGTGCCAGCAACCAAGGGAGGGGGTTATTCGAGCAGTTCTTC. As protein: CASNQGRGLFEQFF. The chain couples TRBV6-5 to TRBJ2-1, with D tentatively TRBD2 (7 bases). The V end was cut by 7 bases, the J end by 10 bases, with 20 bases between. Germline-derived CDR1 and CDR2 are MNHEY and SVGAGI. This CDR3 region has 14 residues.

The chain employs TRBV30 and TRBJ1-1; D uncertain. The CDR3 consists of 13 residues. Germline V gene sequence: CDR1 GTSNPN, CDR2 SVGIG (reference sequence). V dropped 3 bases and J dropped 0 bases, with 8 bases sitting between them. CDR3 DNA: TGTGCCTGGAGCCGAACAATGAACACTGAAGCTTTCTTT. Protein product: CAWSRTMNTEAFF.

The rearrangement uses TRBV18 and TRBJ2-5; 8 bases agree with TRBD1. CDR1 is KGHSH, CDR2 LQKENI, per germline. Trimming cost V 5 bases and J 2 bases; bases outside gene matches: 10. The CDR3 loop spans 16 amino acids. This CDR3 reads CASSSNRGKEQETQYF. The CDR3 DNA follows: TGTGCCAGCTCATCCAACAGGGGGAAGGAACAAGAGACCCAGTACTTC.